This T cell receptor beta chain was identified during a study of neoadjuvant anti-PD-1 for oral cavity cancer. The patients had HPV-negative, locally advanced oral cavity squamous cell carcinoma. The CDR3 covers 11 residues. From germline, CDR1 is MDHEN and CDR2 SYDVKM. The method was immunoSEQ multiplex PCR; TCRdb's version includes in-frame clones alone and lacks a portion of them. The sample has tens of thousands of clones, roughly three quarters seen once. The V gene is TRBV28, the J gene TRBJ1-2, with a possible D match to TRBD1 (5 bases). Sequencing was performed on PBMCs, taken before nivolumab (anti-PD-1) treatment. The receptor was isolated from a person between 40 and 85 years old with oral cavity squamous cell carcinoma. The CDR3 nucleotides read TGTGCTAAGGACATTACCTATGGCTACACCTTC. Translating gives CAKDITYGYTF.